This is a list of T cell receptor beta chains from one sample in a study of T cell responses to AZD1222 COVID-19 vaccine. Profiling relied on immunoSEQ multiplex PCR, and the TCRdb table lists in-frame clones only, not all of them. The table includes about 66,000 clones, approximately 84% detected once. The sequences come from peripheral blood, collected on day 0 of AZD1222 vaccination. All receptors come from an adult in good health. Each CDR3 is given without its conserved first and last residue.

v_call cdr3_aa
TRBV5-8 ASREARDRSYEQY
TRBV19 ASSIHGTSGSDTQY
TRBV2 ASSGSHQPQH
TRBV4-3 ASSQATGTGTVEQF
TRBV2 ARRTAQETQY
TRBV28 ASSLSRVEQF
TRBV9 ASSAPRGGSTGELF
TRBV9 ASSARTGLNTEAF
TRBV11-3 ASRGTQNTEAF
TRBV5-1 ASSDTGTVNSPLH
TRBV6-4 ASSEEGGGPAEQY
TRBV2 ASSPGRQRGEYGNQPQH
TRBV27 ASSLSGPNTGELF
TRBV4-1 ASSQGAGGTDTQY
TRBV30 AWSVGTEAYEQY
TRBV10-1 ASSDRRGRLETQY
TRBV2 ASSAGTGGPYEQY
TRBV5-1 ASSPTPYGPGYT
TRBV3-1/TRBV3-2 ASSPRGGGNTEAF
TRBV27 ASSLGQGTYGYT
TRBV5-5 ASSEGYGGSEAF
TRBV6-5 ASSPVDSRGKLF
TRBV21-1 ASFRCNEQF
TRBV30 ASDTGELF
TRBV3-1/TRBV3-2 ASSQVGQGQAKNIQY
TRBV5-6 ASSSRWDEQY
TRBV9 ASSPHPESQGLTF
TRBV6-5 ASSAGGANTGELF
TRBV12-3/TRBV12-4 ASSQGAWQPQH
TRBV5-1 ASSLLAGGPLSEQY
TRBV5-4 ASSDRAGANYGYT
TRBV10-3 AISETALTNYGYT
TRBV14 ASSQALGTRPPLT
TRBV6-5 ASRAQGGMNTEAF
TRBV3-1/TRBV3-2 ASSPPTSGIHEQY
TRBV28 ASSFIAGLNTGELF
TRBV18 ASSSRTSAGETQY
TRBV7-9 ASSPNPIAGGPRNEQF